The sequence of this T cell receptor (beta chain) was determined in a study of cytomegalovirus exposure and HLA in healthy donors. Comments on this clone: Its antigen remains unknown. At one boundary the junction diverges from the germline segment, which might be a read error.

Findings and caveats of the study: Earlier findings revealed that most TCR beta V segments proved productive either about 90% or about 30% of the time. Relative to the roughly 700-donor mean, N-insertions were reportedly fewer in an Asian-associated ancestry cluster in a later analysis.

Looked up from germline, CDR1 is SGHDN and CDR2 is FVKESK. There are 15 residues in the CDR3. 60 Vbeta and 13 Jbeta primers were used in PCR. The repertoire was sequenced with immunoSEQ multiplex PCR; TCRdb's copy has only in-frame clones and lacks some. The sample yields 140,000 or so clones, around 84% seen once. Material: PBMCs. This chain uses TRBV14 with TRBJ2-2, with 7 nucleotides matching TRBD1. The TCR comes from a boy between 2 and 10 years old in good health and CMV-seronegative. For the CDR3, the DNA is TGTGCCAGCAGCCCGCTCGGGACAGTACACCGGGGAGCTGTTTTT. Protein: CASSPLGTVHRGAVF. Looking up the rest from reference TRBV14 and TRBJ2-2 gives the full variable domain: EAGVTQFPSHSVIEKGQTVTLRCDPISGHDNLYWYRRVMGKEIKFLLHFVKESKQDESGMPNNRFLAERTGGTYSTLKVQPAELEDSGVYFCASSPLGTVHRGAVFGEGSRLTVL.